This record covers a single TCR beta chain. CDR3 length: 11 residues. Between the trimmed V and J ends, which lost 1 base and 9 bases, there was a span of 4 bases. CDR1 and CDR2 (germline): SGHAT, FQNNGV. The sample is drawn from a study of blood T cell repertoires in COVID-19. Looking at the study overall: Acute and convalescent COVID-19 specimens originated in the United States, Italy and Spain. T cells, B-cell-depleted T cells, or PBMCs provided the cDNA or gDNA that served as material.

Original processing methods: It was from reference gene primer amplification that nucleated cell counts were estimated. This table comes from immunoSEQ multiplex PCR, and its TCRdb copy is limited to in-frame clones, with some not included. V and J calls and clone size are those listed in that table; D and trimming were worked out from the DNA. The sample holds 150,000 to 200,000 clones, around 90% seen once. The rearrangement uses TRBV11-2 and TRBJ2-1; no clear D gene. The TCR was taken from a man aged 40-49 years with active or convalescent COVID-19. Sequenced sample: peripheral blood. CDR3: CASSLAGEQFF. DNA of the CDR3: TGTGCCAGCAGCTTAGCGGGTGAGCAGTTCTTC.